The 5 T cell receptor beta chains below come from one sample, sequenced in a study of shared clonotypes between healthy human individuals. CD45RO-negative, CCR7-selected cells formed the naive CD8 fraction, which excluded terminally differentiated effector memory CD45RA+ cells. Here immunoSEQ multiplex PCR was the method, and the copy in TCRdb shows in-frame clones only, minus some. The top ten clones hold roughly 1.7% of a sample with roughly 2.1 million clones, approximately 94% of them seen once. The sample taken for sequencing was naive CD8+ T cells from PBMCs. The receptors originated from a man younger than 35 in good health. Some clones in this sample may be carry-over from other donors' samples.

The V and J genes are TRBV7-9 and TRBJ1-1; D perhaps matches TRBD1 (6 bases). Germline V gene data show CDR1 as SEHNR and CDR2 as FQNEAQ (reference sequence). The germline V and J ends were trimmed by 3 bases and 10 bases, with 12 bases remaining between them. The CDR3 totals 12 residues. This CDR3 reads CASSLNRVRAFF. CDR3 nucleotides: TGTGCCAGCAGCTTGAACAGGGTTAGAGCTTTCTTT.

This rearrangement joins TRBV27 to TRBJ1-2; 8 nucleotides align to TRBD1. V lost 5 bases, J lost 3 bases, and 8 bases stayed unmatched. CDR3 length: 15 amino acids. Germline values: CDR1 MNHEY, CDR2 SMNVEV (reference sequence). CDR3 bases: TGTGCCAGCAGTCTCACAGGGGGGCCGTACTATGGCTACACCTTC. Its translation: CASSLTGGPYYGYTF.

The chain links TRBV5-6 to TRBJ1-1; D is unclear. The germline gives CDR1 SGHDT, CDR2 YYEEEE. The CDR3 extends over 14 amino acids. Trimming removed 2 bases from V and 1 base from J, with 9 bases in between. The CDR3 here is CASSLLHGNTEAFF. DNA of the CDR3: TGTGCCAGCAGCTTACTACACGGGAACACTGAAGCTTTCTTT. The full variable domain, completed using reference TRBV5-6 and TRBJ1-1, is DAGVTQSPTHLIKTRGQQVTLRCSPKSGHDTVSWYQQALGQGPQFIFQYYEEEERQRGNFPDRFSGHQFPNYSSELNVNALLLGDSALYLCASSLLHGNTEAFFGQGTRLTVV.

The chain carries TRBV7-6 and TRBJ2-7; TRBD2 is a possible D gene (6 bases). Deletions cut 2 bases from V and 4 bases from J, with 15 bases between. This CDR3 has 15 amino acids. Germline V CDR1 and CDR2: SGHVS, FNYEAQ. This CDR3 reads CASSLFSGLGYEQYF. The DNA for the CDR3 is TGTGCCAGCAGCTTATTTAGCGGACTCGGGTACGAGCAGTACTTC.

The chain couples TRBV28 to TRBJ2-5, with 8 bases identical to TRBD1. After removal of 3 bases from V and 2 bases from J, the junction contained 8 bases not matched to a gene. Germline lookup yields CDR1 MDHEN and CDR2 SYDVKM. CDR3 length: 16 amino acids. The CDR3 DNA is TGTGCCAGCAGTTTGGGACAGGAGGGGAGTCAAGAGACCCAGTACTTC. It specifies CASSLGQEGSQETQYF.